Described below is a single T cell receptor (beta chain) sequence and its context. This entry belongs to a study of blood T cell repertoires in COVID-19. Profiling relied on immunoSEQ multiplex PCR, and the TCRdb table lists in-frame clones only, not all of them. The sample carries hundreds of thousands of clones, 85% recorded once. J lost 8 bases, V lost 4 bases, and 7 bases had no gene match. Germline CDR1 and CDR2: SEHNR and FQNEAQ (reference sequence). The CDR3 is 15 amino acids. This clonotype originated in a woman between 50 and 59 years old with active or convalescent COVID-19. The sequencing sample was made of peripheral blood. The chain couples TRBV7-9 to TRBJ1-4; TRBD1 agrees at 10 bases. The CDR3 region is CASSSPGTGDEKLFF. The CDR3 DNA follows: TGTGCCAGCAGCTCCCCCGGGACAGGGGACGAAAAACTGTTTTTT.